This T cell receptor (beta chain) is from a study of cytomegalovirus exposure and HLA in healthy donors. Notes on this clone: Its antigen remains unidentified.

From germline, CDR1 is MNHNS and CDR2 SASEGT. V was pared by 7 bases and J by 6 bases, with 6 bases of the junction left unmatched. The CDR3 length is 12 residues. Overall study findings and caveats: A prior analysis recorded that most TCR beta V segments were productive about 90% or about 30% of the time. Information on immune exposure was restricted to one variable (CMV serostatus). A later analysis showed that HLA-associated TCR beta chains had undergone more clonal expansion than equally common others. As confirmed in vitro, a few CMV-associated chains were specific for CMV antigens.

Both 60 Vbeta primers and 13 Jbeta primers went into the PCR. Method: immunoSEQ multiplex PCR; TCRdb's copy keeps in-frame clones and lacks some. This sample has 160,000 or so clones, with more than 60% found just once. The clonotype was recovered from a woman in her thirties or forties in good health and CMV-seropositive. V usage is TRBV6-1 and J usage is TRBJ2-7, with 7 bases that match TRBD1. The sequenced sample consisted of PBMCs. The CDR3 spells CASTGTVGEQYF. CDR3 in DNA: TGTGCCAGCACTGGGACAGTGGGCGAGCAGTACTTC.